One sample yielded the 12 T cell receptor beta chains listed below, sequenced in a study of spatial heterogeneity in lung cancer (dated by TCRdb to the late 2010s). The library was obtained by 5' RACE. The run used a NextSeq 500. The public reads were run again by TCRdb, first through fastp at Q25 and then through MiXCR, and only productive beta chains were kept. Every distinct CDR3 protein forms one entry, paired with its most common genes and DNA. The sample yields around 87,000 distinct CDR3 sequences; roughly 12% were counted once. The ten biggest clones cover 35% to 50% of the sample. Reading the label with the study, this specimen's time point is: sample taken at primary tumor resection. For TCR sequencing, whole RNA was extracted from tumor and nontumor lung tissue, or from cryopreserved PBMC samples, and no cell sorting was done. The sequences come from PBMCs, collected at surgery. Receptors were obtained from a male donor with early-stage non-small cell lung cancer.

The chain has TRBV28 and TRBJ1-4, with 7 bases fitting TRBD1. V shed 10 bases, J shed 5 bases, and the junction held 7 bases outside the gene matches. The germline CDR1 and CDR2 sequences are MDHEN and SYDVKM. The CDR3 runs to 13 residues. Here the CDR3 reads CATSRDSNEKLFF. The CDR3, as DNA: TGTGCCACCTCCCGGGACAGCAATGAAAAACTGTTTTTT.

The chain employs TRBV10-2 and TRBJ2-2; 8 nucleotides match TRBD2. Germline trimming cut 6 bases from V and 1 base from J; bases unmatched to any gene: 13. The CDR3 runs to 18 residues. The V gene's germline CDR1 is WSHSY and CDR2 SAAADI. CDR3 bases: TGCGCCAGCAGGGAGGGACTAGATAGGCCAAGGAACACCGGGGAGCTGTTTTTT. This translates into CASREGLDRPRNTGELFF.

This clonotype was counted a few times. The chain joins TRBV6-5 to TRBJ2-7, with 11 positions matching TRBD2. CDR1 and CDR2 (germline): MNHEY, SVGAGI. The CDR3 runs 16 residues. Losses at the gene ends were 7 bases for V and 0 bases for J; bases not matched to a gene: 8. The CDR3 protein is CASKNSGGGRSYEQYF. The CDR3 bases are TGTGCCAGCAAGAATAGCGGGGGGGGCCGCTCCTACGAGCAGTACTTC.

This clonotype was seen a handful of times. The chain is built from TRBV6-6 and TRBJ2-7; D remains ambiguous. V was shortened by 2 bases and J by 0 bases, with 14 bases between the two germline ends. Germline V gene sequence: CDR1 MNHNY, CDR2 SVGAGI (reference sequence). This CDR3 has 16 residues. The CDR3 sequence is CASSYPLAGNSYEQYF. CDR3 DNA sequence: TGTGCCAGCAGTTACCCCCTTGCAGGAAACTCCTACGAGCAGTACTTC.

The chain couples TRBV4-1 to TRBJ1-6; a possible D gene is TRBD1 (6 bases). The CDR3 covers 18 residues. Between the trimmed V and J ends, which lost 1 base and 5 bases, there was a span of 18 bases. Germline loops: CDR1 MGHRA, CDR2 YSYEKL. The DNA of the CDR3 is TGCGCCAGCAGCCAAGCCGGAATGGGGGCGGGCCATAATTCACCCCTCCACTTT. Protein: CASSQAGMGAGHNSPLHF.

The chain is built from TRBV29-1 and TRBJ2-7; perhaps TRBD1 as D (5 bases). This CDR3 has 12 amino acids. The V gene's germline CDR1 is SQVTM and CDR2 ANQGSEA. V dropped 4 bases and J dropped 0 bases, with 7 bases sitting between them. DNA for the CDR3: TGCAGCGTTGGTGGACACTCCTACGAGCAGTACTTC. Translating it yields CSVGGHSYEQYF.

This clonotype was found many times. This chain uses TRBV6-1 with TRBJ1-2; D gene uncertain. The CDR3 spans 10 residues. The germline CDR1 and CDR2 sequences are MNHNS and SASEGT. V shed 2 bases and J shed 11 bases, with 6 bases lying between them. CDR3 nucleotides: TGTGCCAGCAGTGAATCTTTATACACCTTC. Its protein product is CASSESLYTF.

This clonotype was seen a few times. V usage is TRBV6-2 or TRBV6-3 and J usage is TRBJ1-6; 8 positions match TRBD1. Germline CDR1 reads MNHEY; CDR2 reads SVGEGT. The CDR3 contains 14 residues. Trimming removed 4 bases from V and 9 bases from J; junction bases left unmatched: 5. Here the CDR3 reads CASSWTGFGSPLHF. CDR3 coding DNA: TGTGCCAGCAGTTGGACAGGGTTTGGTTCACCCCTCCACTTT.

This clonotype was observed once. The CDR3 sequence is CSAIDTPGQYF. In nucleotides, the CDR3 is TGCAGTGCTATAGATACCCCCGGGCAGTACTTC. The rearrangement links TRBV20-1 to TRBJ2-7, with D unclear. Germline CDR1 is DFQATT and CDR2 is SNEGSKA (reference sequence). V lost 4 bases to trimming and J lost 9 bases, with 13 bases between them. The CDR3 consists of 11 residues.

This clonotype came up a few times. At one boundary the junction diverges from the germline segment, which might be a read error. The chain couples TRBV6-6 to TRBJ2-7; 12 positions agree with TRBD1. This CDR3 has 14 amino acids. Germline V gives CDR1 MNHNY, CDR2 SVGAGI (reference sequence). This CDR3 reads CASSYLPGQGAGDF. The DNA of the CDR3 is TGTGCCAGCAGTTACTTACCGGGACAGGGGGCTGGGGACTTC.

This chain's CDR3 is CASSPEGNSNQPQHF. DNA of the CDR3: TGTGCCAGCAGCCCCGAGGGGAATAGCAATCAGCCCCAGCATTTT. The rearrangement joins TRBV12-3 or TRBV12-4 to TRBJ1-5, with TRBD1 as a possible D gene (5 bases). This CDR3 is built from 15 residues. V shed 6 bases and J shed 0 bases, with 12 bases lying between them.

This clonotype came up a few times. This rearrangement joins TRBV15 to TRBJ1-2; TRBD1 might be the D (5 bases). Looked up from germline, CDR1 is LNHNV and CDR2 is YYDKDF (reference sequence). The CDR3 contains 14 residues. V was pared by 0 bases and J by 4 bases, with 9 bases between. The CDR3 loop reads CATSRDKGPYGYTF. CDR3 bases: TGTGCCACCAGCAGAGATAAGGGGCCCTATGGCTACACCTTC.